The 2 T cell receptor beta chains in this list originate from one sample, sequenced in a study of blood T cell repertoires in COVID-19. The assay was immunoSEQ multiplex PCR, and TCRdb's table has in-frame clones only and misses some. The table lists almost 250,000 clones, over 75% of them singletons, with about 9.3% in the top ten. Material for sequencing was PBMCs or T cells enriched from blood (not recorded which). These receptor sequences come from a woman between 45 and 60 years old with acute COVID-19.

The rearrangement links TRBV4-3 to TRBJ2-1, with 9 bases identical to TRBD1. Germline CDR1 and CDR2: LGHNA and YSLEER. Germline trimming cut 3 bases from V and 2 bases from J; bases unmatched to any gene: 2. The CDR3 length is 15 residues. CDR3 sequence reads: CASSQDRGTYNEQFF. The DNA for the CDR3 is TGCGCCAGCAGCCAGGACAGGGGCACCTACAATGAGCAGTTCTTC.

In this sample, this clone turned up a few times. The CDR3: CASTSSGVRTEAFF. As DNA, the CDR3 is TGTGCCAGTACTTCCTCGGGGGTAAGGACTGAAGCTTTCTTT. The rearrangement links TRBV19 to TRBJ1-1; weak D call: TRBD1 (5 bases). Per germline, CDR1 LNHDA and CDR2 SQIVND (reference sequence). CDR3 length: 14 residues. The V end lost 7 bases, the J end lost 5 bases, and 17 bases lay between the germline ends.